A single sample is the source of the 25 T cell receptor beta chains below, sequenced in a study of T cell responses to AZD1222 COVID-19 vaccine. Method: immunoSEQ multiplex PCR; TCRdb's copy keeps in-frame clones and lacks some. The sample lists about 120,000 clones; around nine tenths were seen once. Material: peripheral blood, obtained on day 0 of AZD1222 vaccination. These receptors were collected from an adult in good health.

V is TRBV23-1 and J is TRBJ1-5; D unclear. TRBV23-1 is placed among ORFs of uncertain function. With 1 base removed from V and 3 bases from J, the gap between germline ends came to 10 bases. CDR3 length: 15 residues. This CDR3 is CASSQFGPINQPQHF. The CDR3 DNA reads as TGCGCCAGCAGTCAATTTGGCCCCATCAATCAGCCCCAGCATTTT.

The CDR3: CASSSLAASREQYF. The CDR3 DNA is TGTGCCAGCAGTTCCCTGGCCGCTTCAAGGGAGCAGTACTTC. V is TRBV6-5 and J is TRBJ2-7, with D uncertain. Per germline, CDR1 MNHEY and CDR2 SVGAGI. The CDR3 runs to 14 residues. V was shortened by 4 bases and J by 7 bases, with 17 bases between the two germline ends.

J is TRBJ2-1 and V is TRBV29-1; D is possibly TRBD2 (7 bases). V was pared by 5 bases and J by 1 base, with 15 bases between. Germline lookup yields CDR1 SQVTM and CDR2 ANQGSEA. The CDR3 extends over 15 amino acids. For the CDR3, the DNA is TGCAGCGTTCCCCCGGGGGGCACTTCCTACAATGAGCAGTTCTTC. The encoded protein is CSVPPGGTSYNEQFF.

CDR3 bases: TGCGCCAGCAGTCCCGGGGGCACAGATACGCAGTATTTT. It encodes CASSPGGTDTQYF. The chain combines TRBV5-1 with TRBJ2-3; a possible D gene is TRBD2 (5 bases). The V end was cut by 5 bases, the J end by 1 base, with 8 bases between. CDR1 and CDR2 (germline): SGHRS, YFSETQ. This CDR3 has 13 residues.

V usage is TRBV12-3 or TRBV12-4 and J usage is TRBJ1-5; no definite D call. The CDR3 extends over 13 amino acids. Trimming took off 5 bases at V and 6 bases at J, with 11 bases between the two ends. The CDR3 bases are TGTGCCAGCAGTCCCGGTAGTCCTCAGCCCCAGCATTTT. It specifies CASSPGSPQPQHF.

The chain has TRBV7-9 and TRBJ1-2, with a possible D match to TRBD1 (5 bases). The CDR3 runs 13 residues. The germline V and J ends were trimmed by 3 bases and 3 bases, with 8 bases remaining between them. Germline CDR1 and CDR2: SEHNR and FQNEAQ (reference sequence). DNA for the CDR3: TGTGCCAGCAGCTTCAAAGGGGACTATGGCTACACCTTC. This codes for CASSFKGDYGYTF. Drawing the rest from reference TRBV7-9 and TRBJ1-2, the complete variable domain is DTGVSQNPRHKITKRGQNVTFRCDPISEHNRLYWYRQTLGQGPEFLTYFQNEAQLEKSRLLSDRFSAERPKGSFSTLEIQRTEQGDSAMYLCASSFKGDYGYTFGSGTRLTVV.

CDR3 region: CASTDRGPGNTIYF. Written as DNA, the CDR3 is TGTGCCAGCACGGACAGGGGGCCTGGAAACACCATATATTTT. The V and J genes are TRBV6-5 and TRBJ1-3, with 11 bases fitting TRBD1. V shed 7 bases, J shed 2 bases, and the junction held 1 base outside the gene matches. The CDR3 has 14 amino acids. Germline CDR1 reads MNHEY; CDR2 reads SVGAGI.

This clone was counted a few times. This chain joins TRBV18 and TRBJ1-1, with a possible D match to TRBD1 (5 bases). Trimming took 3 bases from V and 1 from J, leaving 18 bases between them. Per the germline V gene, CDR1 is KGHSH and CDR2 is LQKENI. The CDR3 length is 17 residues. The DNA for the CDR3 is TGTGCCAGCTCACCCCAAAACGGGGCGGTGGGGAACACTGAAGCTTTCTTT. Its protein product is CASSPQNGAVGNTEAFF.

The chain uses TRBV12-3 or TRBV12-4 and TRBJ1-1; no reliable D call. V was cut by 0 bases and J by 5 bases, with 7 bases left in between. There are 13 residues in the CDR3. CDR3 region: CASSLAYGTEAFF. DNA of the CDR3: TGTGCCAGCAGTTTAGCGTACGGGACTGAAGCTTTCTTT.

The chain employs TRBV5-6 and TRBJ2-7, with 8 bases identical to TRBD1. The CDR3 runs 16 residues. Germline trimming cut 4 bases from V and 0 bases from J; bases unmatched to any gene: 9. Germline V CDR1 and CDR2: SGHDT, YYEEEE. The chain's CDR3 is CASSKRQGRGSYEQYF. For the CDR3, the DNA is TGTGCCAGCAGCAAAAGACAGGGGCGAGGCTCCTACGAGCAGTACTTC.

This rearrangement joins TRBV4-1 to TRBJ2-7; possible D gene TRBD2, 5 bases. V lost 0 bases, J lost 0 bases, and 9 bases lay in between. Germline assignment: CDR1 MGHRA and CDR2 YSYEKL. The CDR3 loop spans 15 amino acids. CDR3 DNA: TGCGCCAGCAGCCAAGATCCAGCGGCCTCCTACGAGCAGTACTTC. Translation: CASSQDPAASYEQYF.

The J gene is TRBJ1-1, the V gene TRBV3-1 (or the pseudogene TRBV3-2); 7 positions match TRBD1. CDR3 size: 14 residues. The V and J ends lost 5 bases and 5 bases, in that order; junction bases with no gene match: 8. In germline, CDR1 is LGHDT, CDR2 YNNKEL (reference sequence). CDR3 protein: CASSLDRVRTEAFF. The CDR3 DNA follows: TGTGCCAGCAGCTTAGACAGGGTGCGGACTGAAGCTTTCTTT.

The rearrangement joins TRBV27 to TRBJ1-2, with D uncertain. Per the germline V gene, CDR1 is MNHEY and CDR2 is SMNVEV (reference sequence). CDR3 length: 16 residues. V was trimmed by 5 bases and J by 5 bases, leaving 21 bases between them. In DNA form, the CDR3 reads TGTGCCAGCAGTGACGAGTCCGCGCCAGTACCATATGGCTACACCTTC. Encoded protein: CASSDESAPVPYGYTF.

J is TRBJ1-1 and V is TRBV5-8, with D unresolved. Germline CDR1 SGHTS, CDR2 YDEGEE. CDR3 length: 12 residues. V was cut by 2 bases and J by 8 bases, with 10 bases left in between. The DNA of the CDR3 is TGTGCCAGCAGCTTCCAGGAAACAGAAGCTTTCTTT. Its protein is CASSFQETEAFF.

The chain has TRBV6-5 and TRBJ1-2; 7 bases are shared with TRBD1. The CDR3 length is 12 residues. Germline CDR1 and CDR2: MNHEY and SVGAGI. V shed 10 bases and J 9 bases; nucleotides not matched to a gene: 11. This CDR3 reads CATQEDRTSYTF. DNA for the CDR3: TGTGCCACCCAAGAGGACAGGACAAGCTACACCTTC.

J is TRBJ2-1 and V is TRBV12-3 or TRBV12-4; D may be TRBD1 or TRBD2 (5 bases each). This CDR3 has 13 residues. Trimming removed 8 bases from V and 8 bases from J, with 16 bases in between. As DNA, the CDR3 is TGTGCCAGCGTCTACTGGGGGAGCGATGAGCAGTTCTTC. This sequence encodes CASVYWGSDEQFF.

V usage is TRBV18 and J usage is TRBJ1-1; D is unresolved. From germline, CDR1 is KGHSH and CDR2 LQKENI. The CDR3 has 13 amino acids. Trimming removed 5 bases at V and 5 bases at J, with 12 bases between. The DNA of the CDR3 is TGTGCCAGCTCATCTCAGACAAAAACTGAAGCTTTCTTT. Encoded protein: CASSSQTKTEAFF. Together with reference TRBV18 and TRBJ1-1, the CDR3 gives the full variable domain: NAGVMQNPRHLVRRRGQEARLRCSPMKGHSHVYWYRQLPEEGLKFMVYLQKENIIDESGMPKERFSAEFPKEGPSILRIQQVVRGDSAAYFCASSSQTKTEAFFGQGTRLTVV.

The CDR3 sequence: CASSYRGETQYF. CDR3 DNA sequence: TGTGCCAGCAGCTACAGGGGAGAGACCCAGTACTTC. The V gene is TRBV13, the J gene TRBJ2-5; 7 bases are shared with TRBD1. V shed 4 bases and J 4 bases; nucleotides not matched to a gene: 0. CDR1 is PRHDT, CDR2 FYEKMQ, per germline (reference sequence). The CDR3 runs to 12 residues. The full variable domain, rest sourced from reference TRBV13 and TRBJ2-5, is AAGVIQSPRHLIKEKRETATLKCYPIPRHDTVYWYQQGPGQDPQFLISFYEKMQSDKGSIPDRFSAQQFSDYHSELNMSSLELGDSALYFCASSYRGETQYFGPGTRLLVL.

The CDR3 reads CASSQGARAKDATDTQYF. For the CDR3, the DNA is TGTGCCAGCAGCCAAGGGGCTAGGGCCAAAGACGCCACAGATACGCAGTATTTT. J is TRBJ2-3 and V is TRBV4-2; D remains ambiguous. V was shortened by 1 base and J by 2 bases, with 19 bases between the two germline ends. The CDR3 totals 18 residues. CDR1 is LGHNA and CDR2 is YNFKEQ in the germline V gene.

The chain uses TRBV7-8 and TRBJ2-5, with D maybe TRBD2 (6 bases). Germline CDR1 SGHVS, CDR2 FQNEAQ. Trimming pared 7 bases from V and 5 bases from J, leaving 23 bases between. The CDR3 is made up of 16 amino acids. This CDR3 reads CASKPLGGTGVETQYF. Here the CDR3 DNA reads TGTGCCAGCAAGCCGTTGGGGGGTACAGGCGTGGAGACCCAGTACTTC. Full variable domain (outside the CDR3, taken from reference TRBV7-8 and TRBJ2-5): GAGVSQSPRYKVAKRGQDVALRCDPISGHVSLFWYQQALGQGPEFLTYFQNEAQLDKSGLPSDRFFAERPEGSVSTLKIQRTQQEDSAVYLCASKPLGGTGVETQYFGPGTRLLVL.

This chain uses TRBV11-2 with TRBJ2-7, with TRBD2 identical over 7 bases. The CDR3 is made up of 15 amino acids. Germline V gene lookup returns CDR1 SGHAT and CDR2 FQNNGV. Trimming removed 6 bases from V and 2 bases from J; junction bases left unmatched: 10. The CDR3 loop is CASRNRRGTTYEQYF. For the CDR3, the DNA is TGTGCCAGCAGGAACCGGCGGGGGACGACCTACGAGCAGTACTTC.

A note on this clone: Other DNA sequences in this sample translate to the same CDR3. This chain links TRBV2 with TRBJ2-1; a weak D match, TRBD2 (6 bases). Per germline, CDR1 SNHLY and CDR2 FYNNEI. This CDR3 comprises 13 residues. V lost 3 bases and J 8 bases, leaving 11 bases between the germline ends. The chain's CDR3 is CASSDGTRDEQFF. The CDR3 bases are TGTGCCAGCAGTGATGGGACTCGAGATGAGCAGTTCTTC.

CDR3: CAISRDRGHTNTGELFF. The CDR3 bases are TGTGCCATCAGCCGGGACAGGGGGCATACTAACACCGGGGAGCTGTTTTTT. This chain uses TRBV10-3 with TRBJ2-2, with 12 bases that match TRBD1. V shed 6 bases and J 2 bases; nucleotides not matched to a gene: 7. CDR1 ENHRY and CDR2 SYGVKD come from the germline V gene. There are 17 residues in the CDR3.

V is TRBV5-6 and J is TRBJ2-7; perhaps TRBD1 as D (6 bases). CDR1 is SGHDT and CDR2 is YYEEEE in the germline V gene. CDR3 length: 13 residues. V lost 3 bases and J lost 5, with 12 bases in between. The CDR3 coding sequence is TGTGCCAGCAGCTACACAGGGAAGGACGAGCAGTACTTC. Protein: CASSYTGKDEQYF.

V gene TRBV28 combines with J gene TRBJ1-1, with TRBD1 matching 10 bases. The CDR3 consists of 15 residues. V lost 4 bases, J lost 3 bases, and 5 bases stayed unmatched. Germline V gives CDR1 MDHEN, CDR2 SYDVKM. The CDR3 bases are TGTGCCAGCAGTTCCTACGGGACAGGGGACACTGAAGCTTTCTTT. Protein: CASSSYGTGDTEAFF. Drawing the rest from reference TRBV28 and TRBJ1-1, the complete variable domain is DVKVTQSSRYLVKRTGEKVFLECVQDMDHENMFWYRQDPGLGLRLIYFSYDVKMKEKGDIPEGYSVSREKKERFSLILESASTNQTSMYLCASSSYGTGDTEAFFGQGTRLTVV.